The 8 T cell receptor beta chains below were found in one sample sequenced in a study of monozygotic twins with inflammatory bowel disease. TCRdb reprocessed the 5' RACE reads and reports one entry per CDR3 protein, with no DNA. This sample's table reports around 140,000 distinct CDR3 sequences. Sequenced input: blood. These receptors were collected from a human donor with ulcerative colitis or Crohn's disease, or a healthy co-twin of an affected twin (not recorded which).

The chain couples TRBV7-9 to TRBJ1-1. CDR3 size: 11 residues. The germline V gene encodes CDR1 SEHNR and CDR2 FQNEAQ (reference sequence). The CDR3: CASSLAGEAFF.

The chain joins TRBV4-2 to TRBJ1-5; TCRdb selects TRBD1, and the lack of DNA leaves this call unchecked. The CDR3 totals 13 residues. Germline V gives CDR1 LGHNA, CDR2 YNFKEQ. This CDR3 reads CASSQGANQPQHF.

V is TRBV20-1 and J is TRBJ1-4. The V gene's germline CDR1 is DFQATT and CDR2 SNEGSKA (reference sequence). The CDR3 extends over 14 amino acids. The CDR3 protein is CSAPQAIGYEKLFF.

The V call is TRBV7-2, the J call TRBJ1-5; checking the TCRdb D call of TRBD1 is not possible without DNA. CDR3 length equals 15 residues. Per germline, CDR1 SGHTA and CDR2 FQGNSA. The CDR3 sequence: CASSPGTGVFQPQHF.

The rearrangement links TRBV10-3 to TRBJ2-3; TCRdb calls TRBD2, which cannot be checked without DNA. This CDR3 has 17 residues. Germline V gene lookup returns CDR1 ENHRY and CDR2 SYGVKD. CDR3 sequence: CAISEKTSGGPTDTQYF.

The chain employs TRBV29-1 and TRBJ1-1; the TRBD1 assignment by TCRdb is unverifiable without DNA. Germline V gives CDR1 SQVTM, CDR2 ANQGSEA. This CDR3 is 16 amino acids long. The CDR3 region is CSVVWGQGAVNTEAFF.

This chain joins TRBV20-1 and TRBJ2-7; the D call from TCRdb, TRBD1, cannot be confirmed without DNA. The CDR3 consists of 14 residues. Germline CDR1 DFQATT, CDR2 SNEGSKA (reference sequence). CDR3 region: CSARVPGEGYEQYF.

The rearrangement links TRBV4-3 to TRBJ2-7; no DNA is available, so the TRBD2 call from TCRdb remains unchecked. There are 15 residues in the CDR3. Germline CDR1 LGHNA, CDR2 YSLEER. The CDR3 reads CASSRRLAGDDEQYF.